This passage covers 18 T cell receptor beta chains from one sample sequenced in a study of blood T cell repertoires in COVID-19. Assay: immunoSEQ multiplex PCR; the TCRdb copy retains only in-frame clones and omits some. The sample carries approximately 50,000 clones, 85% to 90% recorded once. The sequencing sample was made of peripheral blood. These receptors originate from a man in his fifties with acute or convalescent COVID-19.

V usage is TRBV5-5 and J usage is TRBJ2-7; 9 nucleotides line up with TRBD1. Germline V gene lookup returns CDR1 SGHKS and CDR2 YYEKEE (reference sequence). This CDR3 comprises 17 residues. The ends lost 2 bases at V and 3 bases at J; junction bases unmatched: 12. CDR3 protein: CASSFAPLQGQGYEQYF. As DNA, the CDR3 is TGTGCCAGCAGCTTCGCGCCGCTTCAGGGACAGGGCTACGAGCAGTACTTC. Together with reference TRBV5-5 and TRBJ2-7, the CDR3 gives the full variable domain: DAGVTQSPTHLIKTRGQQVTLRCSPISGHKSVSWYQQVLGQGPQFIFQYYEKEERGRGNFPDRFSARQFPNYSSELNVNALLLGDSALYLCASSFAPLQGQGYEQYFGPGTRLTVT.

This clone has a handful of counts. This rearrangement joins TRBV5-8 to TRBJ2-1; tentative D call: TRBD2 (5 bases). V lost 0 bases to trimming and J lost 5 bases, with 6 bases between them. CDR1 SGHTS and CDR2 YDEGEE come from the germline V gene. The CDR3 contains 13 residues. Here the CDR3 reads CASSLGGDNEQFF. In DNA, the CDR3 is TGTGCCAGCAGCTTGGGGGGAGACAATGAGCAGTTCTTC.

The rearrangement uses TRBV14 and TRBJ2-5; a weak D match, TRBD2 (5 bases). CDR3 size: 14 residues. V was shortened by 2 bases and J by 2 bases, with 9 bases between the two germline ends. The V gene's germline CDR1 is SGHDN and CDR2 FVKESK. The CDR3 is CASSQLRGQETQYF. CDR3 sequence (DNA): TGTGCCAGCAGCCAACTACGGGGACAAGAGACCCAGTACTTC.

The chain joins TRBV6-2 or TRBV6-3 to TRBJ2-7, with 7 bases lining up with TRBD2. V dropped 5 bases and J dropped 0; count of bases not matched to a gene: 13. This CDR3 comprises 17 residues. Germline loops: CDR1 MNHEY, CDR2 SVGEGT. DNA for the CDR3: TGTGCCAGCAGTGACCTCCCAGCGGGGACCGCCTCCTACGAGCAGTACTTC. This gives the protein CASSDLPAGTASYEQYF.

The J gene is TRBJ2-1, the V gene TRBV29-1, with no clear D. Germline V gene lookup returns CDR1 SQVTM and CDR2 ANQGSEA. The CDR3 runs 14 residues. V lost 2 bases to trimming and J lost 0 bases, with 8 bases between them. The chain's CDR3 is CSVEPLSSYNEQFF. CDR3 sequence (DNA): TGCAGCGTTGAACCCCTCAGCTCCTACAATGAGCAGTTCTTC.

This rearrangement joins TRBV5-6 to TRBJ2-7, with 8 bases matching TRBD2. Per germline, CDR1 SGHDT and CDR2 YYEEEE. Trimming at V came to 0 bases and at J to 3 bases, leaving 2 bases not matched to a gene. The CDR3 contains 14 residues. CDR3 sequence (DNA): TGTGCCAGCAGCTTGGAGGGACTAGTCTACGAGCAGTACTTC. Protein: CASSLEGLVYEQYF.

The V gene is TRBV6-5, the J gene TRBJ2-7; maybe TRBD2 (5 bases). The CDR3 length is 13 residues. From germline, CDR1 is MNHEY and CDR2 SVGAGI. Trimming stripped 10 bases from V and 3 bases from J, with 16 bases between. The CDR3 DNA follows: TGTGCCACCAGCCGGGGTCGGGGCTACGAGCAGTACTTC. Translating gives CATSRGRGYEQYF.

This chain links TRBV9 with TRBJ1-3; D remains unclear. CDR1 SGDLS and CDR2 YYNGEE come from the germline V gene. The CDR3 covers 13 residues. Trimming cost V 0 bases and J 7 bases, with 8 bases left between them. CDR3 sequence reads: CASSVGGINTIYF. The CDR3 DNA reads TGTGCCAGCAGCGTAGGAGGGATCAACACCATATATTTT.

This clone was counted a few times. The chain joins TRBV7-9 to TRBJ2-1, with 7 positions matching TRBD2. Trimming removed 5 bases from V and 0 bases from J; junction bases left unmatched: 10. The germline V gene has CDR1 SEHNR and CDR2 FQNEAQ (reference sequence). The CDR3 is 17 residues long. CDR3 sequence (DNA): TGTGCCAGCAGCCCCCCCACTAGCGCCAGCTCCTACAATGAGCAGTTCTTC. The encoded protein is CASSPPTSASSYNEQFF.

The V gene is TRBV9, the J gene TRBJ2-3; TRBD2 agrees at 8 bases. Germline CDR1 reads SGDLS; CDR2 reads YYNGEE. The V gene end was trimmed by 2 bases and the J gene end by 5 bases; junction bases not matched to a gene: 7. The CDR3 sequence is 15 residues long. The CDR3 sequence: CASSVYAGGGDTQYF. The CDR3 DNA reads TGTGCCAGCAGCGTTTACGCGGGGGGCGGAGATACGCAGTATTTT.

The rearrangement links TRBV4-1 to TRBJ2-5; D is ambiguous. Germline V CDR1 and CDR2: MGHRA, YSYEKL. The CDR3 has 12 residues. The V gene lost 0 bases and the J gene lost 5 bases, with 4 bases spanning the gap. The CDR3 spells CASSQDLETQYF. The CDR3 region has the DNA TGCGCCAGCAGCCAAGATCTGGAGACCCAGTACTTC.

The chain links TRBV6-1 to TRBJ1-5; D remains unclear. V lost 0 bases and J 3 bases, leaving 6 bases between the germline ends. Germline V gene sequence: CDR1 MNHNS, CDR2 SASEGT. CDR3 length: 14 amino acids. CDR3 amino acids: CASSEAWANQPQHF. The CDR3 DNA sequence: TGTGCCAGCAGTGAAGCCTGGGCCAATCAGCCCCAGCATTTT.

The genes are TRBV29-1 and TRBJ1-2, with D possibly being TRBD1 (5 bases). V lost 7 bases, J lost 4 bases, and 19 bases lay in between. Germline V lookup: CDR1 SQVTM, CDR2 ANQGSEA. The CDR3 loop spans 14 amino acids. The CDR3 DNA follows: TGCAGCGCCAGCAGGGTACCCCGAATCTATGGCTACACCTTC. It translates to CSASRVPRIYGYTF.

The chain links TRBV9 to TRBJ2-5, with a possible D match to TRBD2 (5 bases). The CDR3 loop spans 14 amino acids. Germline-derived CDR1 and CDR2 are SGDLS and YYNGEE. The V and J ends lost 0 bases and 5 bases respectively, with 11 bases between them. The CDR3 loop is CASSVAPGMETQYF. CDR3 DNA sequence: TGTGCCAGCAGCGTAGCTCCGGGGATGGAGACCCAGTACTTC.

The chain couples TRBV2 to TRBJ1-3, with 8 positions matching TRBD1. V gave up 3 bases and J gave up 0 bases; unmatched junction bases: 4. Germline assignment: CDR1 SNHLY and CDR2 FYNNEI. The CDR3 length is 16 residues. The CDR3 nucleotides are TGTGCCAGCAGTGAGACAGGGGCCTTCTCTGGAAACACCATATATTTT. Amino acid sequence: CASSETGAFSGNTIYF.

The rearrangement uses TRBV7-3 and TRBJ2-1; 13 positions agree with TRBD2. The CDR3 is 19 amino acids. The V segment lost 5 bases and the J segment 8 bases; nucleotides outside the gene matches: 18. The germline gives CDR1 SGHTA, CDR2 FQGTGA. CDR3 in DNA: TGTGCCAGCAGCCTACAGGGGGCGGCGGGACTAGCGGGATTAGATGAGCAGTTCTTC. Translation: CASSLQGAAGLAGLDEQFF.

The rearrangement joins TRBV18 to TRBJ1-2, with 7 bases fitting TRBD1. In germline, CDR1 is KGHSH, CDR2 LQKENI. V shed 3 bases and J 6 bases; nucleotides not matched to a gene: 7. The CDR3 sequence is 14 residues long. The CDR3 DNA reads TGTGCCAGCTCACCTACAGGGGTTGGGCATGGCTACACCTTC. Translating it yields CASSPTGVGHGYTF.

The chain has TRBV29-1 and TRBJ1-3; no clear D gene. The CDR3 has 14 amino acids. Germline V gives CDR1 SQVTM, CDR2 ANQGSEA. Trimming took 6 bases from V and 4 from J, leaving 16 bases between them. As DNA, the CDR3 is TGCAGCGTCCAGTGGGCAGGATCAGGAAACACCATATATTTT. Its protein is CSVQWAGSGNTIYF.